This TCR beta chain stems from a study of technical replicates of blood from a few donors. The assay was immunoSEQ multiplex PCR, and TCRdb's table has in-frame clones only and misses some. The sample carries about 62,000 clones, approximately 89% recorded once. CDR1 is SGHRS, CDR2 YFSETQ, per germline. The CDR3 runs 14 residues. Trimming took 0 bases from V and 4 from J; bases not matched to a gene: 2. The sample was PBMCs. The sequence derives from a human donor in good health. Some clones in this sample may be carry-over from other donors' samples. This sequence joins TRBV5-1 and TRBJ2-3; 7 nucleotides line up with TRBD1. As DNA, the CDR3 is TGCGCCAGCAGCTTGGTACAGGGGCCAGATACGCAGTATTTT. Translation gives CASSLVQGPDTQYF.